This TCR beta chain stems from a study of graft-versus-host responses after intestinal transplantation. This CDR3 spans 15 amino acids. The germline gives CDR1 SEHNR, CDR2 FQNEAQ (reference sequence). Study results and limitations: Recipient bone marrow held GvH clones, some seen earlier in ileum or blood. Allograft graft-versus-host to host-versus-graft clonal ratios ran high in patients with graft-donor T cell macrochimerism.

The assay was immunoSEQ multiplex PCR, and TCRdb's table has in-frame clones only and misses some. The table records tens of thousands of clones, 80% to 95% of them present only once. Turning to this clone: What it binds is not known. One end of the junction does not line up with germline, which may come from a read error.

The V gene is TRBV7-9, the J gene TRBJ2-3, with 12 bases fitting TRBD2. The TCR originated in a human donor who received an intestinal transplant. The sequences come from unstimulated CD4+ T cells sorted from spleen or lymph node cells, collected before intestinal transplant. The CDR3 coding sequence is TGTGCCAGCAGCCTAGCGGGGGGGGACGGAGATACGCAGTATTTT. Its translation is CASSLAGGDGDTQYF.